Following are 8 T cell receptor beta chains from one sample sequenced in a study of regulatory T cells in long-lasting Graves disease. Time point given: newly diagnosed GD, antithyroid drugs for less than 3 months. PBMC-extracted RNA yielded the TCR library. The TCR beta library used iRepertoire HTBI primers with Arm-PCR amplification of CDR3. MiXCR, run by TCRdb on the multiplex PCR reads, gives a single entry per CDR3 protein. There are 350,000 to 550,000 distinct CDR3 sequences in the sample; 12% to 15% occur only once, and roughly 15% lies in the top ten. These same data were also listed under a study on T cells in Graves' hyperthyroidism and ophthalmopathy.

The source material was peripheral blood mononuclear cells (PBMCs), sampled at new diagnosis, from a patient treated with antithyroid drugs. The receptors come from a woman in her forties or fifties with Graves disease.

This clonotype was counted many times. The CDR3 loop reads CASSLTGTPLTEAFF. DNA for the CDR3: TGTGCCAGCAGCTTAACCGGGACCCCTCTCACTGAAGCTTTCTTT. The chain is built from TRBV7-9 and TRBJ1-1, with D tentatively TRBD1 (5 bases). V was trimmed by 2 bases and J by 4 bases, leaving 14 bases between them. CDR1 and CDR2 from the germline V gene are SEHNR and FQNEAQ (reference sequence). CDR3 length: 15 residues. Full variable domain (outside the CDR3, taken from reference TRBV7-9 and TRBJ1-1): DTGVSQNPRHKITKRGQNVTFRCDPISEHNRLYWYRQTLGQGPEFLTYFQNEAQLEKSRLLSDRFSAERPKGSFSTLEIQRTEQGDSAMYLCASSLTGTPLTEAFFGQGTRLTVV.

Many counts were recorded for this clonotype. This chain connects TRBV2 to TRBJ2-1; 8 nucleotides match TRBD2. Trimming cost V 3 bases and J 9 bases; bases outside gene matches: 13. Germline V gives CDR1 SNHLY, CDR2 FYNNEI. The CDR3 is 16 residues long. The CDR3 DNA is TGTGCCAGCAGTGATAGTTACGGGAGGGCCGACTTTGAGCAGTTCTTC. It encodes CASSDSYGRADFEQFF. The variable domain in full, with the rest retrieved from reference TRBV2 and TRBJ2-1, is EPEVTQTPSHQVTQMGQEVILRCVPISNHLYFYWYRQILGQKVEFLVSFYNNEISEKSEIFDDQFSVERPDGSNFTLKIRSTKLEDSAMYFCASSDSYGRADFEQFFGPGTRLTVL.

V is TRBV12-3 or TRBV12-4 and J is TRBJ1-2; 8 bases match TRBD1. The V gene end was trimmed by 0 bases and the J gene end by 8 bases; junction bases not matched to a gene: 8. The CDR3 runs to 15 residues. CDR3 DNA: TGTGCCAGCAGTTTAGCGGGGACAGGCCCGCGGGGCTACACCTTC. Translated, it gives CASSLAGTGPRGYTF.

The V gene is TRBV7-8, the J gene TRBJ2-7; unclear D gene. The CDR3 covers 16 residues. Germline loops: CDR1 SGHVS, CDR2 FQNEAQ. V lost 1 base to trimming and J lost 1 base, with 14 bases between them. The CDR3 nucleotides are TGTGCCAGCAGCTTAGGTTACGCGGAATGGTCCTACGAGCAGTACTTC. This gives the protein CASSLGYAEWSYEQYF.

As regards this clonotype: A much larger clone differs by one base, so this may be a read error. The J gene is TRBJ2-1, the V gene TRBV2; TRBD2 agrees at 7 bases. The length of the CDR3 is 15 residues. CDR1 and CDR2 from the germline V gene are SNHLY and FYNNEI. CDR3: CASRLGLGPYNGQFF. The CDR3 DNA is TGTGCCAGCAGGCTTGGACTAGGCCCCTACAATGGGCAGTTCTTC. The entire variable domain, with the rest obtained from reference TRBV2 and TRBJ2-1, is as follows: EPEVTQTPSHQVTQMGQEVILRCVPISNHLYFYWYRQILGQKVEFLVSFYNNEISEKSEIFDDQFSVERPDGSNFTLKIRSTKLEDSAMYFCASRLGLGPYNGQFFGPGTRLTVL.

The rearrangement uses TRBV5-1 and TRBJ1-1, with no clear D. Trimming stripped 0 bases from V and 3 bases from J, with 6 bases between. Germline CDR1 reads SGHRS; CDR2 reads YFSETQ. The CDR3 consists of 13 residues. The CDR3 DNA is TGCGCCAGCAGCTTGGTACAGCACACTGAAGCTTTCTTT. It encodes CASSLVQHTEAFF.

The sample holds a few counts of this clonotype. CDR3 in amino acids: CASSVVGGSEQYF. The CDR3 DNA reads TGTGCCAGCAGCGTAGTGGGGGGGAGCGAGCAGTACTTC. The chain has TRBV9 and TRBJ2-7; 7 positions match TRBD2. Trimming at V came to 0 bases and at J to 6 bases, leaving 3 bases not matched to a gene. The CDR3 is made up of 13 amino acids. Per the germline V gene, CDR1 is SGDLS and CDR2 is YYNGEE.

This clonotype turned up a few times. The V gene is TRBV7-2, the J gene TRBJ1-3; D perhaps matches TRBD1 (5 bases). This CDR3 comprises 16 residues. Trimming removed 0 bases from V and 2 bases from J, with 11 bases in between. The germline V gene encodes CDR1 SGHTA and CDR2 FQGNSA. This CDR3 reads CASSLAIGGAGNTIYF. The CDR3 bases are TGTGCCAGCAGCTTAGCGATAGGAGGGGCTGGAAACACCATATATTTT.